This TCR beta chain came from a study of blood T cell repertoires in COVID-19. Sequencing used immunoSEQ multiplex PCR; TCRdb keeps in-frame clones, though not all of them. The table includes roughly 26,000 clones, roughly 92% detected once. The ends were cut back, 2 bases at V and 9 bases at J, with 7 bases in the middle. The CDR3 length is 11 residues. CDR1 and CDR2 (germline): MDHEN, SYDVKM. This chain links TRBV28 with TRBJ1-1, with D unresolved. The sequencing sample was made of peripheral blood. The source of this sequence is a human donor in a cohort sampled during active COVID-19. DNA for the CDR3: TGTGCCAGCAGTTTAACTAGGAAAGCTTTCTTT. Protein sequence: CASSLTRKAFF.